One and the same sample provided the 27 T cell receptor beta chains below, sequenced in a study of blood T cell repertoires in COVID-19. The protocol was immunoSEQ multiplex PCR, while the TCRdb copy is restricted to in-frame clones and leaves out a portion. The table lists about 160,000 clones, around 82% of them singletons. The sample consisted of PBMCs or T cells enriched from blood (not recorded which). All receptors derive from a man aged 55 to 70 who had recovered from COVID-19.

This clone was detected a few times. The J gene is TRBJ1-1, the V gene TRBV29-1; unclear D gene. Looked up from germline, CDR1 is SQVTM and CDR2 is ANQGSEA. V was cut by 3 bases and J by 0 bases, with 8 bases left in between. The CDR3 consists of 13 residues. CDR3 amino acids: CSVDGRLNTEAFF. CDR3 coding DNA: TGCAGCGTTGATGGGAGGCTGAACACTGAAGCTTTCTTT. Full variable domain (missing parts from reference TRBV29-1 and TRBJ1-1): SAVISQKPSRDICQRGTSLTIQCQVDSQVTMMFWYRQQPGQSLTLIATANQGSEATYESGFVIDKFPISRPNLTFSTLTVSNMSPEDSSIYLCSVDGRLNTEAFFGQGTRLTVV.

The V gene is TRBV2, the J gene TRBJ2-1, with 11 bases fitting TRBD2. Germline V gene sequence: CDR1 SNHLY, CDR2 FYNNEI. V lost 7 bases to trimming and J lost 7 bases; unmatched junction nucleotides: 9. This CDR3 is built from 15 residues. The CDR3 spells CASTNSGGAGNEQFF. The CDR3 DNA sequence: TGTGCCAGCACGAATAGCGGGGGGGCGGGAAATGAGCAGTTCTTC. Using reference TRBV2 and TRBJ2-1 for the parts outside the CDR3, the full variable domain is EPEVTQTPSHQVTQMGQEVILRCVPISNHLYFYWYRQILGQKVEFLVSFYNNEISEKSEIFDDQFSVERPDGSNFTLKIRSTKLEDSAMYFCASTNSGGAGNEQFFGPGTRLTVL.

The chain employs TRBV7-9 and TRBJ2-4; 7 positions agree with TRBD2. Trimming removed 5 bases from V and 4 bases from J; junction bases left unmatched: 5. Germline loops: CDR1 SEHNR, CDR2 FQNEAQ (reference sequence). The CDR3 contains 14 residues. The CDR3 region is CASSPSGEKNIQYF. CDR3 nucleotide sequence: TGTGCCAGCAGCCCAAGCGGGGAAAAAAACATTCAGTACTTC.

The genes are TRBV28 and TRBJ2-5, with TRBD2 as a possible D gene (5 bases). Deletions cut 7 bases from V and 5 bases from J, with 11 bases between. The CDR3 covers 12 residues. Germline CDR1 and CDR2: MDHEN and SYDVKM. CDR3 nucleotide sequence: TGTGCCAGCACCCCTAGCCGGGAGACCCAGTACTTC. It translates to CASTPSRETQYF.

V is TRBV21-1 and J is TRBJ2-7; whether TRBD1, the table's D call, matches the DNA was not checked. TRBV21-1 is given as a pseudogene. This CDR3 comprises 17 residues. The CDR3 is CASSTKTLRQGGYEQYF. CDR3 in DNA: TGTGCCAGCAGCACCAAGACTCTTAGACAGGGGGGCTACGAGCAGTACTTC.

The rearrangement links TRBV3-1 (or the pseudogene TRBV3-2) to TRBJ1-2; TRBD1 is a possible D gene (5 bases). Trimming took 1 base from V and 1 from J, leaving 7 bases between them. The CDR3 is made up of 14 amino acids. Germline V gene sequence: CDR1 LGHDT, CDR2 YNNKEL (reference sequence). The CDR3: CASSQGQLNYGYTF. The CDR3 DNA reads TGTGCCAGCAGCCAAGGACAGCTTAACTATGGCTACACCTTC.

The V gene is TRBV29-1, the J gene TRBJ1-3; D unresolved. The V end was cut by 3 bases, the J end by 4 bases, with 4 bases between. Germline V gene data show CDR1 as SQVTM and CDR2 as ANQGSEA. The CDR3 runs to 11 residues. CDR3 sequence: CSVDRGNTIYF. The CDR3 bases are TGCAGCGTTGACAGAGGAAACACCATATATTTT.

This clone was seen a few times. The chain has TRBV6-5 and TRBJ1-1; 7 positions match TRBD1. The CDR3 consists of 14 residues. Per germline, CDR1 MNHEY and CDR2 SVGAGI. The ends lost 5 bases at V and 1 base at J; junction bases unmatched: 4. CDR3 sequence reads: CASSPRGRNTEAFF. The CDR3 nucleotides are TGTGCCAGCAGTCCCAGGGGGAGGAACACTGAAGCTTTCTTT.

V usage is TRBV27 and J usage is TRBJ1-1; D not resolved. The CDR3 length is 12 residues. The V end was cut by 7 bases, the J end by 1 base, with 7 bases between. The germline CDR1 and CDR2 sequences are MNHEY and SMNVEV (reference sequence). In nucleotides, the CDR3 is TGTGCCAGCACCAACAAGAACACTGAAGCTTTCTTT. Its protein is CASTNKNTEAFF.

The chain combines TRBV6-5 with TRBJ1-3; D unclear. V gave up 4 bases and J gave up 1 base, with 11 bases separating them. The CDR3 runs 15 residues. Per the germline V gene, CDR1 is MNHEY and CDR2 is SVGAGI. This chain's CDR3 is CASSSSLVSGNTIYF. In DNA, the CDR3 is TGTGCCAGCAGTTCCAGTTTGGTGTCTGGAAACACCATATATTTT.

This rearrangement joins TRBV13 to TRBJ1-1; D may be TRBD1 (6 bases). Germline V lookup: CDR1 PRHDT, CDR2 FYEKMQ (reference sequence). Deletions cut 2 bases from V and 3 bases from J, with 10 bases between. The CDR3 spans 14 residues. The CDR3 loop is CASSLRGLDTEAFF. The CDR3 nucleotides are TGTGCCAGCAGCTTAAGGGGGTTGGACACTGAAGCTTTCTTT.

As regards this clone: At one of its ends the junction is not consistent with the germline gene, which may arise from a read error. This chain links TRBV6-5 with TRBJ2-5; 8 nucleotides align to TRBD2. The germline gives CDR1 MNHEY, CDR2 SVGAGI. The CDR3 sequence is 13 residues long. The CDR3 loop reads CASRETSAGVIHF. The CDR3 DNA reads TGTGCCAGCAGGGAGACTAGCGCCGGGGTAATTCACTTC.

This chain joins TRBV28 and TRBJ2-2; TRBD1 matches at 9 bases. The germline CDR1 and CDR2 sequences are MDHEN and SYDVKM. This CDR3 spans 17 amino acids. V was clipped by 1 base and J by 0 bases; unmatched bases: 3. CDR3 DNA: TGTGCCAGCAGTTTATCGGGACAGGGACCGAACACCGGGGAGCTGTTTTTT. This translates into CASSLSGQGPNTGELFF.

The chain couples TRBV6-5 to TRBJ1-6; tentative D call: TRBD1 (6 bases). V lost 2 bases and J lost 4, with 12 bases in between. The V gene's germline CDR1 is MNHEY and CDR2 SVGAGI. This CDR3 comprises 16 residues. The chain's CDR3 is CASSYQPDSYNSPLHF. The CDR3 DNA reads TGTGCCAGCAGTTACCAACCGGACAGTTATAATTCACCCCTCCACTTT.

The chain links TRBV13 to TRBJ2-3; 12 bases match TRBD2. This CDR3 is built from 16 residues. Germline V CDR1 and CDR2: PRHDT, FYEKMQ (reference sequence). The J segment lost 4 bases and the V segment lost 4 bases, leaving 6 bases of the junction unmatched. CDR3 in amino acids: CASSSRTSGRSDTQYF. The CDR3 coding sequence is TGTGCCAGCAGCTCGCGAACTAGCGGGAGGTCAGATACGCAGTATTTT.

There are many counts of this clone. V usage is TRBV5-1 and J usage is TRBJ2-7; D is perhaps TRBD2 (6 bases). Germline values: CDR1 SGHRS, CDR2 YFSETQ. The CDR3 totals 18 residues. Trimming cost V 3 bases and J 0 bases, with 22 bases left between them. The CDR3 DNA follows: TGCGCCAGCAGCTCCCCAAAATACCCGGGACTCGTCTCCTACGAGCAGTACTTC. Translation gives CASSSPKYPGLVSYEQYF.

J is TRBJ2-1 and V is TRBV2; 10 bases agree with TRBD1. CDR1 and CDR2 (germline): SNHLY, FYNNEI. The J segment lost 8 bases and the V segment lost 6 bases, leaving 10 bases of the junction unmatched. CDR3 length equals 15 residues. The CDR3 DNA follows: TGTGCCAGCAGCCGCACGACAGGGGGCTTTTATGAGCAGTTCTTC. Encoded protein: CASSRTTGGFYEQFF. The full variable domain, its missing parts supplied by reference TRBV2 and TRBJ2-1, is EPEVTQTPSHQVTQMGQEVILRCVPISNHLYFYWYRQILGQKVEFLVSFYNNEISEKSEIFDDQFSVERPDGSNFTLKIRSTKLEDSAMYFCASSRTTGGFYEQFFGPGTRLTVL.

This clone turned up a few times. The chain couples TRBV5-4 to TRBJ2-2; 9 positions match TRBD1. The CDR3 is made up of 14 amino acids. J was trimmed by 1 base and V by 5 bases; bases with no gene match: 0. From germline, CDR1 is SGHNT and CDR2 YYREEE (reference sequence). The CDR3 bases are TGTGCCAGCAGGGGACAGGGGAACACCGGGGAGCTGTTTTTT. It translates to CASRGQGNTGELFF.

The CDR3 DNA sequence: TGTGCCAGCGGCAGGGATTTATATGGCTACACCTTC. Translating it yields CASGRDLYGYTF. The chain couples TRBV27 to TRBJ1-2, with D perhaps matching TRBD1 (5 bases). Looked up from germline, CDR1 is MNHEY and CDR2 is SMNVEV (reference sequence). V dropped 8 bases and J dropped 5 bases, with 12 bases sitting between them. The CDR3 loop spans 12 amino acids.

For the CDR3, the DNA is TGTGCCAGCAGTTGGACAGGGGAGTATAATTCACCCCTCCACTTT. Encoded protein: CASSWTGEYNSPLHF. The chain employs TRBV25-1 and TRBJ1-6; 9 nucleotides match TRBD1. The germline gives CDR1 MGHDK, CDR2 SYGVNS. There are 15 residues in the CDR3. With 5 bases clipped from V and 4 bases from J, the junction kept 3 bases outside the gene matches.

The V call is TRBV3-1 (or the pseudogene TRBV3-2), the J call TRBJ2-1; 7 nucleotides match TRBD2. This CDR3 contains 14 residues. The J segment lost 8 bases and the V segment lost 2 bases, leaving 6 bases of the junction unmatched. Germline V lookup: CDR1 LGHDT, CDR2 YNNKEL (reference sequence). CDR3 sequence reads: CASSQSAGAYEQFF. DNA of the CDR3: TGTGCCAGCAGCCAATCGGCGGGAGCATATGAGCAGTTCTTC.

The CDR3 region is CASNTGDSNQPQHF. The DNA of the CDR3 is TGTGCCAGTAACACAGGGGATAGCAATCAGCCCCAGCATTTT. The chain uses TRBV19 and TRBJ1-5; 7 bases are shared with TRBD1. Germline V gene data show CDR1 as LNHDA and CDR2 as SQIVND (reference sequence). The CDR3 is made up of 14 amino acids. Germline trimming cut 7 bases from V and 0 bases from J; bases unmatched to any gene: 3.

This clone was observed once. The chain is built from TRBV7-3 and TRBJ2-3; 7 bases fit TRBD2. There are 16 residues in the CDR3. V lost 1 base, J lost 2 bases, and 6 bases stayed unmatched. Germline assignment: CDR1 SGHTA and CDR2 FQGTGA. The CDR3, as DNA: TGTGCCAGCAGCTTAAATGCGGGGACTACCACAGATACGCAGTATTTT. It translates to CASSLNAGTTTDTQYF.

For the CDR3, the DNA is TGTGCCAGCAGCGCCCAGGGCGTGGGCTCCTACAATGAGCAGTTCTTC. This translates into CASSAQGVGSYNEQFF. J is TRBJ2-1 and V is TRBV9; a possible D gene is TRBD1 (5 bases). The CDR3 is made up of 16 amino acids. CDR1 is SGDLS, CDR2 YYNGEE, per germline. V gave up 3 bases and J gave up 0 bases, with 13 bases separating them.

V is TRBV2 and J is TRBJ1-2; tentatively, D is TRBD1 (6 bases). Trimming left V 4 bases short and J 5 bases short, with 8 bases between. Germline lookup yields CDR1 SNHLY and CDR2 FYNNEI. The CDR3 has 12 amino acids. The CDR3 nucleotides are TGTGCCAGCAGTGGGACAGAATATGGCTACACCTTC. Translated: CASSGTEYGYTF. The variable domain in full, with the rest retrieved from reference TRBV2 and TRBJ1-2, is EPEVTQTPSHQVTQMGQEVILRCVPISNHLYFYWYRQILGQKVEFLVSFYNNEISEKSEIFDDQFSVERPDGSNFTLKIRSTKLEDSAMYFCASSGTEYGYTFGSGTRLTVV.

This chain uses TRBV19 with TRBJ1-1; D is undetermined. CDR1 LNHDA and CDR2 SQIVND come from the germline V gene (reference sequence). The CDR3 consists of 15 residues. Trimming removed 2 bases from V and 0 bases from J, with 10 bases in between. Here the CDR3 DNA reads TGTGCCAGTAGTATACGGGGAGACATGAACACTGAAGCTTTCTTT. This encodes CASSIRGDMNTEAFF.

The rearrangement uses TRBV5-1 and TRBJ2-1, with unresolved D. CDR1 is SGHRS, CDR2 YFSETQ, per germline. The V gene lost 4 bases and the J gene lost 0 bases, with 8 bases spanning the gap. The CDR3 runs to 14 residues. CDR3 nucleotides: TGCGCCAGCAGCGGGCAGAGCTCCTACAATGAGCAGTTCTTC. This sequence encodes CASSGQSSYNEQFF.